A selection of T cell receptor beta chains follows, all from one sample in a study of OX40 agonist ivuxolimab in advanced cancers. Sequencing was performed with immunoSEQ multiplex PCR; in TCRdb, only in-frame clones are kept and a portion is missing. The sample lists 60,000 to 65,000 clones, 80% to 90% occurring once. This material consisted of CD4+ or CD8+ T cells sorted from blood, taken in a trial of the OX40 agonist ivuxolimab. These receptors were obtained from an adult with an advanced solid tumor such as melanoma, head and neck, liver or kidney cancer. CDR3s include the opening cysteine and the closing phenylalanine or tryptophan.

>TRBV19|TRBJ1-3|15
CASSFPGHSANTIYF
>TRBV27|TRBJ1-2|16
CASSLSLRAGSNGYTF
>TRBV10-3|TRBJ2-1|14
CAITRGGPENEQFF
>TRBV4-2|TRBJ2-7|15
CASSQLGTASYEQYF
>TRBV19|TRBJ2-7|16
CASSIAPGTSAYEQYF
>TRBV15|TRBJ2-7|13
CATSRDRQGKQYF
>TRBV6-5|NA|15
CASSYSGVPTYEQYF
>TRBV5-6|TRBJ1-5|13
CASSSQGGQPQHF
>TRBV9|TRBJ2-2|14
CASSSPQGFGELFF
>TRBV15|TRBJ1-2|13
CATSRGGDYGYTF
>TRBV30|TRBJ1-6|15
CAWRRTGTANSPLHF
>TRBV30|TRBJ1-1|15
CAWSAPPSKGTEAFF
>TRBV14|TRBJ1-5|13
CASSQDRGQPQHF
>TRBV19|TRBJ1-1|13
CASTWNRNTEAFF
>TRBV4-3|NA|14
CASSQESGRYEQYF
>TRBV9|TRBJ2-1|16
CASSGTSGGAYNEQFF
>TRBV28|TRBJ2-7|15
CASSLAGPLVGEQYF
>TRBV2|TRBJ1-1|12
CASSDRLPEAFF
>TRBV5-1|TRBJ2-1|15
CASSLTGEPYNEQFF
>TRBV5-1|TRBJ2-2|14
CASSFSGDYGELFF
>TRBV28|TRBJ1-5|15
CASSTPPSADQPQHF
>TRBV5-1|TRBJ2-3|16
CASSLGLAGDTDTQYF
>TRBV4-3|TRBJ2-2|14
CASSLGRNTGELFF
>TRBV30|TRBJ1-1|12
CAWIIRVTEAFF
>TRBV7-2|TRBJ2-1|13
CASRLTDGNEQFF
>TRBV5-4|TRBJ2-1|14
CASSLGKSLREQFF
>TRBV6-5|TRBJ1-6|16
CASSYSRGKGNSPLHF
>TRBV19|TRBJ2-3|16
CASRPLGTEGTDTQYF
>TRBV7-8|TRBJ2-5|17
CASSLRGQGVLEETQYF
>TRBV6-5|TRBJ1-4|13
CASSYGTDEKLFF
>TRBV7-2|NA|16
CASSLEAPPTRAEQYF
>TRBV6-5|TRBJ1-3|14
CASSQGLSGNTIYF
>TRBV27|TRBJ1-1|17
CASSQKGGSAGNTEAFF
>TRBV11-2|TRBJ2-3|14
CASSRSGRSDTQYF
>TRBV2|TRBJ2-3|15
CASNLQGKGTDTQYF
>TRBV6-6|TRBJ1-5|14
CASSYISSGSYQHF
>TRBV5-4|TRBJ1-1|14
CASSPNFRDTEAFF
>TRBV30|TRBJ1-1|14
CAWSHADRGTEAFF
>TRBV6-5|TRBJ1-2|13
CASTGSLNYGYTF
>TRBV19|TRBJ2-3|15
CASSIGQGGTSTQYF
>TRBV18|TRBJ1-1|14
CASSPPGGNTEAFF
>TRBV9|TRBJ1-1|16
CASSVGAGGKNTEAFF
>TRBV5-6|TRBJ1-1|16
CASSFETALLNTEAFF
>TRBV7-2|TRBJ2-7|13
CASSRRETYEQYF